The TCR beta chain described here comes from a study of blood T cell repertoires in COVID-19. Study-wide context: COVID-19 samples, acute and convalescent, were from the United States, Italy and Spain. T cells, B-cell-depleted T cells, or PBMCs provided the cDNA or gDNA that served as material.

In the study's own analysis: Reference gene primers were amplified, and this amplification served to estimate nucleated cell counts. TCRdb's table, derived via immunoSEQ multiplex PCR, lists solely in-frame clones and lacks some. That table is the source of V, J and clone size, and D and trimming were worked out from the DNA. The sample holds 60,000 to 85,000 clones, 80% seen once. CDR1 is SGHVS, CDR2 FQNEAQ, per germline. The CDR3 sequence is 15 residues long. V lost 4 bases and J lost 6; bases outside the gene matches: 11. The receptor was derived from a man aged 65 to 79 who had recovered from COVID-19. The genes are TRBV7-8 and TRBJ1-2; 7 bases align to TRBD1. The sample was peripheral blood. The CDR3, as DNA: TGTGCCAGCAGCTGGACGGGACAGTTAAGAGATGGCTACACCTTC. This codes for CASSWTGQLRDGYTF.